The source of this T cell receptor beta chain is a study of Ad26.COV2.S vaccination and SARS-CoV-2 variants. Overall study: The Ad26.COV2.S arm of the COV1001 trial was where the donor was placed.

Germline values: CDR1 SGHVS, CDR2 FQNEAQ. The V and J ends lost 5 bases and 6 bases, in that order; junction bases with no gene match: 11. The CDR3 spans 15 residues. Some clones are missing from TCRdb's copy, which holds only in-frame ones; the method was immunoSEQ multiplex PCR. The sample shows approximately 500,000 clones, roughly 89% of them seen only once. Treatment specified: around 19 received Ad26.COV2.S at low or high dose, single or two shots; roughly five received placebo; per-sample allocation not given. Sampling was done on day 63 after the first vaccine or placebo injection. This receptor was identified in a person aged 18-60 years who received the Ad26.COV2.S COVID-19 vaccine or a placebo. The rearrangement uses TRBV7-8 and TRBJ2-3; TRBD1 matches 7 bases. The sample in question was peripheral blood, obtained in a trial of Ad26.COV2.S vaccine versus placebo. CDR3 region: CASSTGALLRDTQYF. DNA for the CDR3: TGTGCCAGCAGCACAGGGGCCCTACTACGGGATACGCAGTATTTT.